A single sample is the source of the 30 T cell receptor beta chains below, sequenced in a study of blood T cell repertoires in COVID-19 (dated by TCRdb to about 2020). Library creation used the immunoSEQ multiplex PCR assay. TCRdb mirrors the immuneACCESS table, restricted to in-frame sequences. Some clones are absent from its copies; in checked studies, under half trace to an unresolved V gene, and the reason for the others is unknown. The sample table lists 270,000 or so clones, under 90% of them with a count of one. Jointly, the top ten make up roughly 3.1% of the sample. Sequencing was performed on peripheral blood. The receptors originated from a young woman with acute or convalescent COVID-19.

The chain links TRBV5-4 to TRBJ2-1, with D possibly matching TRBD2 (5 bases). Germline V CDR1 and CDR2: SGHNT, YYREEE (reference sequence). The CDR3 contains 15 residues. Trimming left V 1 base short and J 3 bases short, with 11 bases between. CDR3: CASSLSSGNYNEQFF. The CDR3 coding sequence is TGTGCCAGCAGCTTGTCCAGCGGTAACTACAATGAGCAGTTCTTC.

This clone showed up just once. The chain has TRBV24-1 and TRBJ2-7, with a tentative D call TRBD2 (6 bases). Germline V gene sequence: CDR1 KGHDR, CDR2 SFDVKD. The V and J ends lost 5 bases and 6 bases respectively, with 16 bases between them. The CDR3 totals 14 residues. The CDR3 DNA is TGTGCCACCAGTGTCGGGGAAAAGGAGGGCGAGCAGTACTTC. This encodes CATSVGEKEGEQYF.

The chain has TRBV29-1 and TRBJ2-3, with 9 bases matching TRBD2. Looked up from germline, CDR1 is SQVTM and CDR2 is ANQGSEA. The CDR3 has 15 residues. The ends lost 4 bases at V and 0 bases at J; junction bases unmatched: 5. CDR3 region: CSVVRAGGSTDTQYF. DNA of the CDR3: TGCAGCGTTGTTAGGGCGGGAGGGAGCACAGATACGCAGTATTTT.

J is TRBJ2-1 and V is TRBV6-5, with TRBD2 matching 7 bases. V gave up 2 bases and J gave up 0 bases; unmatched junction bases: 4. This CDR3 has 16 amino acids. From germline, CDR1 is MNHEY and CDR2 SVGAGI. CDR3 amino acids: CASSYGRGSSYNEQFF. DNA for the CDR3: TGTGCCAGCAGTTACGGGCGGGGGAGCTCCTACAATGAGCAGTTCTTC.

The chain carries TRBV30 and TRBJ2-3; 10 nucleotides match TRBD2. The CDR3 is made up of 13 amino acids. Germline values: CDR1 GTSNPN, CDR2 SVGIG (reference sequence). Germline trimming cut 5 bases from V and 1 base from J; bases unmatched to any gene: 0. Written as DNA, the CDR3 is TGTGCCTGGGGACTAGCGGGCACAGATACGCAGTATTTT. This encodes CAWGLAGTDTQYF.

This clone appeared once. The J gene is TRBJ2-7, the V gene TRBV11-2, with TRBD1 matching over 7 bases. V gave up 1 base and J gave up 2 bases; unmatched junction bases: 5. CDR3 size: 15 residues. The germline CDR1 and CDR2 sequences are SGHAT and FQNNGV. CDR3 loop: CASSLGGTVTYEQYF. For the CDR3, the DNA is TGTGCCAGCAGCTTAGGGGGGACAGTGACCTACGAGCAGTACTTC.

The J gene is TRBJ2-5, the V gene TRBV7-9; the match to TRBD2 covers 10 bases. From germline, CDR1 is SEHNR and CDR2 FQNEAQ (reference sequence). With 4 bases clipped from V and 3 bases from J, the junction kept 8 bases outside the gene matches. CDR3 length: 16 residues. In nucleotides, the CDR3 is TGTGCCAGCAGCTCCCTTGGGACTAGCGTAAAAGAGACCCAGTACTTC. Its protein product is CASSSLGTSVKETQYF.

The V gene is TRBV19, the J gene TRBJ2-2; 10 positions match TRBD2. CDR1 LNHDA and CDR2 SQIVND come from the germline V gene (reference sequence). V lost 7 bases and J lost 7; bases outside the gene matches: 6. The CDR3 runs to 14 residues. The CDR3 DNA sequence: TGTGCCAGTAACCCCGGACTAGCGGTCGGGGAGCTGTTTTTT. It specifies CASNPGLAVGELFF.

The J gene is TRBJ1-2, the V gene TRBV7-9; 11 bases match TRBD1. CDR3 size: 13 residues. Germline CDR1 reads SEHNR; CDR2 reads FQNEAQ (reference sequence). Trimming cost V 5 bases and J 9 bases; bases outside gene matches: 5. In DNA, the CDR3 is TGTGCCAGCAGCCTCCGGGACAGGGGGAGCTACACCTTC. Translation gives CASSLRDRGSYTF.

V is TRBV10-3 and J is TRBJ2-1, with D unclear. CDR3 length equals 17 residues. Trimming cost V 0 bases and J 5 bases, with 17 bases left between them. Germline CDR1 reads ENHRY; CDR2 reads SYGVKD. The CDR3 sequence: CAISESKGTVSHNEQFF. Here the CDR3 DNA reads TGTGCCATCAGTGAGTCCAAAGGAACAGTATCTCACAATGAGCAGTTCTTC.

This chain uses TRBV12-5 with TRBJ1-3, with D possibly matching TRBD1 (6 bases). Trimming cost V 0 bases and J 4 bases, with 22 bases left between them. Germline values: CDR1 LGHNT, CDR2 FRNRAP. CDR3 length equals 19 residues. This chain's CDR3 is CASGLVHELRGGAGNTIYF. In DNA, the CDR3 is TGTGCTAGTGGTTTGGTACATGAGCTCCGGGGGGGCGCGGGAAACACCATATATTTT.

This clone came up once. The rearrangement links TRBV7-6 to TRBJ2-7, with 10 bases that match TRBD1. Germline V gene data show CDR1 as SGHVS and CDR2 as FNYEAQ. The CDR3 consists of 15 residues. V lost 5 bases, J lost 6 bases, and 10 bases stayed unmatched. CDR3 sequence reads: CASSALKTGGSEQYF. CDR3 nucleotide sequence: TGTGCCAGCAGCGCCCTAAAGACAGGGGGCAGCGAGCAGTACTTC.

V usage is TRBV6-2 or TRBV6-3 and J usage is TRBJ2-1, with 7 bases that match TRBD2. Germline trimming cut 4 bases from V and 4 bases from J; bases unmatched to any gene: 7. The length of the CDR3 is 15 residues. Germline CDR1 is MNHEY and CDR2 is SVGEGT. This CDR3 reads CASSSEGLVYNEQFF. The CDR3, as DNA: TGTGCCAGCAGTTCCGAAGGACTAGTTTACAATGAGCAGTTCTTC.

The V and J genes are TRBV30 and TRBJ2-2, with 9 positions matching TRBD2. The CDR3 is made up of 16 amino acids. Per germline, CDR1 GTSNPN and CDR2 SVGIG (reference sequence). V was clipped by 1 base and J by 5 bases; unmatched bases: 8. The CDR3 loop reads CAWSDIAGDWTGELFF. CDR3 in DNA: TGTGCCTGGAGTGACATAGCGGGAGATTGGACCGGGGAGCTGTTTTTT.

The J gene is TRBJ2-2, the V gene TRBV25-1; TRBD1 is a possible D gene (5 bases). Germline V gives CDR1 MGHDK, CDR2 SYGVNS. V lost 2 bases and J lost 1, with 5 bases in between. The CDR3 has 14 amino acids. This CDR3 is CASSEGQNTGELFF. The CDR3 nucleotides are TGTGCCAGCAGTGAAGGACAGAACACCGGGGAGCTGTTTTTT.

The gene calls are TRBV28 and TRBJ2-7; 8 bases line up with TRBD1. Unmatched junction bases numbered 10, after V lost 5 bases and J lost 4 bases. The germline V gene has CDR1 MDHEN and CDR2 SYDVKM. There are 15 residues in the CDR3. The CDR3 region is CASSPRGQVSYEQYF. The CDR3, as DNA: TGTGCCAGCAGTCCCCGGGGACAGGTTTCGTACGAGCAGTACTTC.

This clone has only one observation. The V and J genes are TRBV5-1 and TRBJ1-2; the match to TRBD1 covers 8 bases. Germline V gives CDR1 SGHRS, CDR2 YFSETQ. This CDR3 is built from 16 residues. V trimming: 7 bases; J trimming: 5 bases; junction bases outside the gene matches: 16. The CDR3 coding sequence is TGCGCCAGCGGAAAGCTTGTGTCAGGGGGCTGGTATGGCTACACCTTC. It codes for CASGKLVSGGWYGYTF.

The rearrangement links TRBV27 to TRBJ1-5, with a tentative D call TRBD1 (6 bases). The V gene lost 10 bases and the J gene lost 4 bases, with 14 bases spanning the gap. The CDR3 loop spans 13 amino acids. Looked up from germline, CDR1 is MNHEY and CDR2 is SMNVEV (reference sequence). The CDR3 region is CANSPGQNQPQHF. In DNA form, the CDR3 reads TGTGCCAACTCGCCTGGACAGAATCAGCCCCAGCATTTT.

The chain combines TRBV19 with TRBJ1-2; D is perhaps TRBD1 (6 bases). V was cut by 7 bases and J by 8 bases, with 17 bases left in between. Germline V gene data show CDR1 as LNHDA and CDR2 as SQIVND (reference sequence). This CDR3 has 13 amino acids. This CDR3 reads CASNARTAGGYTF. DNA of the CDR3: TGTGCCAGTAACGCCCGGACAGCGGGAGGCTACACCTTC.

This clone was seen ten or more times. This chain uses TRBV7-8 with TRBJ1-2, with D possibly matching TRBD1 (5 bases). The CDR3 is 15 amino acids. Per the germline V gene, CDR1 is SGHVS and CDR2 is FQNEAQ. The V gene lost 5 bases and the J gene lost 6 bases, with 19 bases spanning the gap. CDR3 residues: CASSGRQGAGDGYTF. The CDR3 DNA sequence: TGTGCCAGCAGCGGACGGCAGGGTGCGGGGGATGGCTACACCTTC. The whole variable domain, filled in from reference TRBV7-8 and TRBJ1-2, reads GAGVSQSPRYKVAKRGQDVALRCDPISGHVSLFWYQQALGQGPEFLTYFQNEAQLDKSGLPSDRFFAERPEGSVSTLKIQRTQQEDSAVYLCASSGRQGAGDGYTFGSGTRLTVV.

The gene calls are TRBV21-1 and TRBJ2-7; the table's D call of TRBD2 was not tested on the DNA. TRBV21-1 is assigned pseudogene status. The CDR3 has 19 amino acids. The CDR3 DNA reads TGTGCCAGCAGCAAATGTTCGGCTAGCGGGAGCCCGCCCGATGGCGAGCAGTACTTC. As protein: CASSKCSASGSPPDGEQYF.

In its sample, this clone was seen many times. The V call is TRBV7-3, the J call TRBJ2-1; D not certain. Germline CDR1 is SGHTA and CDR2 is FQGTGA. This CDR3 is built from 13 residues. V gave up 5 bases and J gave up 5 bases, with 10 bases separating them. The CDR3, as DNA: TGTGCCAGCAGCCCCGGTCGGGACAATGAGCAGTTCTTC. Amino acids: CASSPGRDNEQFF.

With regard to this clone: Other DNA sequences within the sample encode an identical CDR3. The gene calls are TRBV6-5 and TRBJ1-2; 11 bases are a match to TRBD1. Germline CDR1 MNHEY, CDR2 SVGAGI. The CDR3 spans 14 residues. Trimming removed 0 bases from V and 7 bases from J; junction bases left unmatched: 1. The CDR3, as DNA: TGTGCCAGCAGTTACTCCGGACAGGGGGCTGGCTACACCTTC. Its protein product is CASSYSGQGAGYTF.

This rearrangement joins TRBV5-8 to TRBJ2-2; a possible D gene is TRBD1 (6 bases). The CDR3 is made up of 13 amino acids. V was cut by 3 bases and J by 6 bases, with 9 bases left in between. Per germline, CDR1 SGHTS and CDR2 YDEGEE. The CDR3 loop is CASSYTGSGELFF. CDR3 bases: TGTGCCAGCAGCTATACAGGGTCCGGGGAGCTGTTTTTT.

This clone was detected a few times. The rearrangement joins TRBV7-2 to TRBJ2-5; TRBD1 might be the D (6 bases). V was pared by 3 bases and J by 4 bases, with 12 bases between. This CDR3 is 14 amino acids long. Germline V CDR1 and CDR2: SGHTA, FQGNSA. Here the CDR3 reads CASSFWGPGETQYF. The CDR3 bases are TGTGCCAGCAGCTTTTGGGGGCCGGGAGAGACCCAGTACTTC.

The chain combines TRBV4-3 with TRBJ2-7; D remains unclear. Trimming took off 2 bases at V and 3 bases at J, with 8 bases between the two ends. This CDR3 region has 13 residues. Looked up from germline, CDR1 is LGHNA and CDR2 is YSLEER. CDR3 region: CASSQLTSYEQYF. The CDR3 DNA is TGCGCCAGCAGCCAACTGACAAGCTACGAGCAGTACTTC.

The chain is built from TRBV6-2 or TRBV6-3 and TRBJ2-2; 14 nucleotides match TRBD2. The CDR3 loop spans 17 amino acids. Trimming at V came to 4 bases and at J to 4 bases, leaving 5 bases not matched to a gene. CDR1 and CDR2 (germline): MNHEY, SVGEGT. CDR3 in amino acids: CASSSTSGRAGTGELFF. The CDR3 DNA sequence: TGTGCCAGCAGTTCGACTAGCGGGAGGGCAGGCACCGGGGAGCTGTTTTTT.

This chain uses TRBV19 with TRBJ1-2; D unresolved. The CDR3 loop spans 17 amino acids. Germline lookup yields CDR1 LNHDA and CDR2 SQIVND (reference sequence). Trimming cost V 1 base and J 0 bases, with 15 bases left between them. CDR3 amino acids: CASSIVPLSGANYGYTF. The CDR3 nucleotides are TGTGCCAGTAGTATAGTCCCGCTGTCCGGGGCTAACTATGGCTACACCTTC. Full variable domain (outside the CDR3, taken from reference TRBV19 and TRBJ1-2): DGGITQSPKYLFRKEGQNVTLSCEQNLNHDAMYWYRQDPGQGLRLIYYSQIVNDFQKGDIAEGYSVSREKKESFPLTVTSAQKNPTAFYLCASSIVPLSGANYGYTFGSGTRLTVV.

The rearrangement links TRBV6-5 to TRBJ2-3; TRBD2 matches 8 bases. Losses at the gene ends were 6 bases for V and 2 bases for J; bases not matched to a gene: 7. This CDR3 is 15 amino acids long. Germline lookup yields CDR1 MNHEY and CDR2 SVGAGI. The CDR3 DNA reads as TGTGCCAGCAGGGCACGGGGGGGGCACACAGATACGCAGTATTTT. Translation: CASRARGGHTDTQYF.

The chain has TRBV19 and TRBJ2-1, with a tentative D call TRBD1 (5 bases). Germline values: CDR1 LNHDA, CDR2 SQIVND (reference sequence). Trimming took 7 bases from V and 5 from J, leaving 15 bases between them. The CDR3 is 14 residues long. The CDR3 spells CASTPGYAHNEQFF. The CDR3 DNA reads TGTGCCAGTACGCCAGGGTATGCCCACAATGAGCAGTTCTTC.